One and the same sample provided the 25 T cell receptor beta chains below, sequenced in a study of identical twins (dated by TCRdb to 2016 to 2017). Libraries were built with 5' RACE. Sequencer: Illumina HiSeq 2000. TCRdb itself trimmed the public reads at Q25 with fastp, ran MiXCR and retained productive beta chains. Each entry is one CDR3 protein sequence, shown with its most common DNA and genes. The sample table holds around 1.7 million distinct CDR3 sequences, of which around 33% were seen once. About 0.3% of the sample goes to the ten largest clones. Sample: cord blood. Source of these receptors: a newborn girl in good health.

This chain connects TRBV12-3 or TRBV12-4 to TRBJ1-2; TRBD1 matches at 7 bases. The J segment lost 10 bases and the V segment lost 1 base, leaving 6 bases of the junction unmatched. CDR3 size: 13 residues. Here the CDR3 reads CASSLVRQGTYTF. The DNA for the CDR3 is TGTGCCAGCAGTTTAGTGAGACAGGGCACCTACACCTTC.

This clonotype was seen a handful of times. The V and J genes are TRBV6-2 or TRBV6-3 and TRBJ2-3; tentatively, D is TRBD2 (6 bases). V gave up 7 bases and J gave up 2 bases, with 13 bases separating them. The germline V gene encodes CDR1 MNHEY and CDR2 SVGEGT. The CDR3 runs 14 residues. In nucleotides, the CDR3 is TGTGCCAGCAAACCGGGACTCAACACAGATACGCAGTATTTT. It encodes CASKPGLNTDTQYF.

The chain couples TRBV9 to TRBJ1-4; the match to TRBD1 covers 8 bases. The V segment lost 4 bases and the J segment 8 bases; nucleotides outside the gene matches: 10. The CDR3 is made up of 15 amino acids. Germline V gene data show CDR1 as SGDLS and CDR2 as YYNGEE. The CDR3 loop is CASSPAGTGGEKLFF. In nucleotides, the CDR3 is TGTGCCAGCAGCCCTGCCGGGACAGGAGGGGAAAAACTGTTTTTT.

This clonotype was counted only a few times. This chain joins TRBV28 and TRBJ1-6, with TRBD1 identical over 9 bases. The germline V gene encodes CDR1 MDHEN and CDR2 SYDVKM. J was trimmed by 9 bases and V by 6 bases; bases with no gene match: 6. This CDR3 spans 14 amino acids. CDR3 loop: CASRPGQGGSPLHF. CDR3 coding DNA: TGTGCCAGCAGGCCGGGACAGGGAGGTTCACCCCTCCACTTT.

This clonotype was seen only a few times. J is TRBJ2-7 and V is TRBV4-1; D might be TRBD2 (6 bases). The germline V and J ends were trimmed by 5 bases and 2 bases, with 16 bases remaining between them. The CDR3 has 15 amino acids. The germline gives CDR1 MGHRA, CDR2 YSYEKL. DNA of the CDR3: TGCGCCAGCAGCTTCCTTGTCGGGGGTCCCTACGAGCAGTACTTC. It specifies CASSFLVGGPYEQYF.

The chain is built from TRBV20-1 and TRBJ1-4, with D unclear. The CDR3 runs 14 residues. Trimming took 0 bases from V and 8 from J, leaving 13 bases between them. Per the germline V gene, CDR1 is DFQATT and CDR2 is SNEGSKA (reference sequence). The CDR3 bases are TGCAGTGCTAGAGAATTGGAAGTAGGGGAAAAACTGTTTTTT. This codes for CSARELEVGEKLFF.

This clonotype was seen a handful of times. This chain uses TRBV2 with TRBJ1-6; no clear D. Trimming took off 2 bases at V and 5 bases at J, with 10 bases between the two ends. The CDR3 spans 15 residues. From germline, CDR1 is SNHLY and CDR2 FYNNEI. This chain's CDR3 is CASSEWGVHNSPLHF. Written as DNA, the CDR3 is TGTGCCAGCAGTGAATGGGGTGTCCATAATTCACCCCTCCACTTT.

The genes are TRBV3-1 and TRBJ2-1; D is unclear. This CDR3 region has 15 residues. CDR1 and CDR2 from the germline V gene are LGHDT and YNNKEL (reference sequence). The germline V and J ends were trimmed by 1 base and 1 base, with 8 bases remaining between them. This CDR3 reads CASSQVLDSYNEQFF. The CDR3 DNA reads TGTGCCAGCAGCCAAGTGCTGGATTCCTACAATGAGCAGTTCTTC.

In its sample, this clonotype was seen a few times. This sequence joins TRBV7-9 and TRBJ2-7; D gene unclear. Deletions cut 5 bases from V and 0 bases from J, with 11 bases between. CDR1 is SEHNR and CDR2 is FQNEAQ in the germline V gene (reference sequence). This CDR3 spans 14 amino acids. CDR3 region: CASSPFSPSYEQYF. CDR3 DNA sequence: TGTGCCAGCAGCCCCTTTAGCCCCTCCTACGAGCAGTACTTC.

This clonotype was picked up many times. DNA of the CDR3: TGTGCCAGCAGTTCCAGGAGGAGCTCCTACAATGAGCAGTTCTTC. Protein sequence: CASSSRRSSYNEQFF. V and J are TRBV12-3 or TRBV12-4 and TRBJ2-1, with D tentatively TRBD2 (5 bases). The CDR3 has 15 residues. Trimming stripped 4 bases from V and 0 bases from J, with 10 bases between.

The CDR3 loop reads CASSKGNRASMNTEAFF. As DNA, the CDR3 is TGCGCCAGCAGCAAGGGTAACAGGGCCTCAATGAACACTGAAGCTTTCTTT. The V gene is TRBV5-1, the J gene TRBJ1-1; D perhaps matches TRBD1 (6 bases). Trimming stripped 4 bases from V and 0 bases from J, with 19 bases between. CDR3 length equals 17 residues. Germline V gene data show CDR1 as SGHRS and CDR2 as YFSETQ.

The chain combines TRBV10-1 with TRBJ2-6; D is undetermined. CDR3 length: 15 residues. The V and J ends lost 3 bases and 0 bases respectively, with 6 bases between them. Germline V gene data show CDR1 as WNHNN and CDR2 as SYGVQD (reference sequence). CDR3 coding DNA: TGCGCCAGCAGTGACGGATACTCTGGGGCCAACGTCCTGACTTTC. It encodes CASSDGYSGANVLTF.

V is TRBV5-8 and J is TRBJ2-3; TRBD2 matches 8 bases. The germline V gene has CDR1 SGHTS and CDR2 YDEGEE. The J segment lost 4 bases and the V segment lost 7 bases, leaving 14 bases of the junction unmatched. The CDR3 consists of 16 residues. Here the CDR3 reads CASPPWREEESDTQYF. CDR3 coding DNA: TGTGCCAGCCCCCCATGGCGGGAGGAGGAGTCAGATACGCAGTATTTT.

This clonotype was observed a handful of times. V and J are TRBV5-1 and TRBJ2-7; 10 bases line up with TRBD2. CDR1 and CDR2 from the germline V gene are SGHRS and YFSETQ. V was pared by 4 bases and J by 0 bases, with 10 bases of the junction left unmatched. The length of the CDR3 is 17 residues. The CDR3 DNA follows: TGCGCCAGCAGCACAATAGCGGGGGGCCTACTCTCCTACGAGCAGTACTTC. It specifies CASSTIAGGLLSYEQYF.

The chain has TRBV24-1 and TRBJ2-1; either TRBD1 or TRBD2 may supply D (6 bases each). The DNA matches TRBJ2-7 better at its end, which makes the J call doubtful. Germline V gene data show CDR1 as KGHDR and CDR2 as SFDVKD. CDR3 size: 16 residues. The CDR3 DNA follows: TGTGCCACCAGTGATTTGAAGGGGGGCGCCTACAATGAGCAGTACTTC. Residues: CATSDLKGGAYNEQYF.

Only a few counts were recorded for this clonotype. V usage is TRBV3-1 and J usage is TRBJ2-5; TRBD1 matches 8 bases. This CDR3 has 16 amino acids. With V trimmed by 0 bases and J by 4 bases, 7 bases remained unmatched. The germline CDR1 and CDR2 sequences are LGHDT and YNNKEL (reference sequence). CDR3 amino acids: CASSQDLGTGGETQYF. In DNA form, the CDR3 reads TGTGCCAGCAGCCAAGATCTCGGGACAGGCGGAGAGACCCAGTACTTC.

The CDR3 sequence is CASSQEPRGNYGYTF. CDR3 DNA: TGTGCCAGCAGCCAAGAACCGAGGGGGAACTATGGCTACACCTTC. The chain has TRBV3-1 and TRBJ1-2; D may be TRBD1 (6 bases). Trimming took off 0 bases at V and 2 bases at J, with 10 bases between the two ends. Looked up from germline, CDR1 is LGHDT and CDR2 is YNNKEL (reference sequence). The CDR3 spans 15 residues.

This clonotype was recorded many times. The chain carries TRBV5-1 and TRBJ2-1; possible D gene TRBD1, 5 bases. The CDR3 runs to 14 residues. Trimming removed 4 bases from V and 0 bases from J, with 8 bases in between. The germline CDR1 and CDR2 sequences are SGHRS and YFSETQ. The CDR3 DNA sequence: TGCGCCAGCAGCCCTACAGGCTCCTACAATGAGCAGTTCTTC. Translation: CASSPTGSYNEQFF.

The chain links TRBV3-1 to TRBJ1-6; maybe TRBD1 (6 bases). The CDR3 spans 15 residues. Germline V gene sequence: CDR1 LGHDT, CDR2 YNNKEL (reference sequence). Trimming removed 4 bases at V and 6 bases at J, with 13 bases between. CDR3 amino acids: CASSPQEGGNSPLHF. CDR3 sequence (DNA): TGTGCCAGCAGCCCCCAGGAAGGGGGTAATTCACCCCTCCACTTT.

The chain links TRBV7-9 to TRBJ2-1; no definite D call. Germline CDR1 SEHNR, CDR2 FQNEAQ (reference sequence). This CDR3 spans 11 amino acids. Trimming removed 7 bases from V and 7 bases from J, with 8 bases in between. For the CDR3, the DNA is TGTGCCAGCACCGCGCTGAATGAGCAGTTCTTC. This gives the protein CASTALNEQFF.

This clonotype was seen ten or more times. An end of the junction does not agree with germline; a read error may underlie this. The chain's CDR3 is CASSLERGYNEQFF. The CDR3 DNA reads as TGTGCCAGCAGTTTAGAACGGGGCTACAATGAGCAGTTCTTC. The chain employs TRBV7-2 and TRBJ2-1; D perhaps matches TRBD2 (5 bases). Per the germline V gene, CDR1 is SGHTA and CDR2 is FQGNSA. The CDR3 is 14 amino acids. The full variable domain, in which reference TRBV7-2 and TRBJ2-1 provide the parts outside the CDR3, is GAGVSQSPSNKVTEKGKDVELRCDPISGHTALYWYRQSLGQGLEFLIYFQGNSAPDKSGLPSDRFSAERTGGSVSTLTIQRTQQEDSAVYLCASSLERGYNEQFFGPGTRLTVL.

The chain joins TRBV6-5 to TRBJ1-3; D call uncertain. CDR3 length equals 16 residues. Looked up from germline, CDR1 is MNHEY and CDR2 is SVGAGI. The germline V and J ends were trimmed by 2 bases and 3 bases, with 14 bases remaining between them. CDR3 in amino acids: CASSYARWLGGNTIYF. The CDR3, as DNA: TGTGCCAGCAGTTACGCCAGGTGGCTGGGTGGAAACACCATATATTTT.

The V and J genes are TRBV29-1 and TRBJ2-7; a weak D match, TRBD2 (6 bases). Trimming cost V 4 bases and J 2 bases, with 12 bases left between them. The germline V gene encodes CDR1 SQVTM and CDR2 ANQGSEA. The CDR3 runs to 13 residues. The CDR3 nucleotides read TGCAGCGTTGGCGGGGCCCGCCCCTACGAGCAGTACTTC. This sequence encodes CSVGGARPYEQYF.

This clonotype was counted between two and nine times. This chain uses TRBV27 with TRBJ2-7; 8 bases match TRBD1. The CDR3 runs 14 residues. V was pared by 4 bases and J by 6 bases, with 8 bases of the junction left unmatched. CDR1 MNHEY and CDR2 SMNVEV come from the germline V gene (reference sequence). DNA of the CDR3: TGTGCCAGCAGTTCCCAGGGGGCCTTGAGCGAGCAGTACTTC. This encodes CASSSQGALSEQYF.

The chain is built from TRBV12-3 or TRBV12-4 and TRBJ2-2; TRBD1 matches at 8 bases. The CDR3 totals 14 residues. J was trimmed by 6 bases and V by 2 bases; bases with no gene match: 2. DNA of the CDR3: TGTGCCAGCAGTTTACAGGGGGCCCCCGGGGAGCTGTTTTTT. It is translated as CASSLQGAPGELFF.